These 27 T cell receptor beta chains came from one sample sequenced in a study of OX40 agonist ivuxolimab in advanced cancers. Produced via immunoSEQ multiplex PCR; TCRdb's table is partial and in-frame only. The sample carries 65,000 to 90,000 clones, approximately 86% recorded once. This material consisted of CD4+ or CD8+ T cells sorted from blood, taken in a trial of the OX40 agonist ivuxolimab. The receptors derive from an adult with an advanced solid tumor such as melanoma, head and neck, liver or kidney cancer.

This clone appeared once. V and J are TRBV11-3 and TRBJ2-1, with TRBD2 matching 8 bases. The CDR3 runs to 16 residues. CDR1 and CDR2 (germline): SGHNT, YENEEA. With 4 bases clipped from V and 6 bases from J, the junction kept 11 bases outside the gene matches. CDR3 residues: CASSWGRGAVGNEQFF. CDR3 sequence (DNA): TGTGCCAGCAGCTGGGGGCGGGGGGCGGTAGGCAATGAGCAGTTCTTC.

The V and J genes are TRBV5-1 and TRBJ1-2; 9 bases are a match to TRBD1. Germline values: CDR1 SGHRS, CDR2 YFSETQ. This CDR3 has 14 amino acids. V dropped 0 bases and J dropped 12; count of bases not matched to a gene: 9. In DNA form, the CDR3 reads TGCGCCAGCAGCTTGGAGGGGGGACAGGGAATCCACACCTTC. Its protein product is CASSLEGGQGIHTF.

The sample holds one count of this clone. J is TRBJ1-4 and V is TRBV2, with TRBD1 matching 7 bases. This CDR3 spans 16 amino acids. V lost 7 bases, J lost 4 bases, and 12 bases stayed unmatched. Germline loops: CDR1 SNHLY, CDR2 FYNNEI. CDR3: CASTISSDRFNEKLFF. CDR3 nucleotide sequence: TGTGCCAGCACTATATCTTCGGACAGGTTTAATGAAAAACTGTTTTTT.

V and J are TRBV11-2 and TRBJ1-3, with D maybe TRBD1 (5 bases). Germline V gene lookup returns CDR1 SGHAT and CDR2 FQNNGV. This CDR3 region has 14 residues. The V gene lost 5 bases and the J gene lost 1 base, with 9 bases spanning the gap. CDR3 in DNA: TGTGCCAGCAGCCGTGGGACTTCTGGAAACACCATATATTTT. The encoded protein is CASSRGTSGNTIYF. The full variable domain, its missing parts supplied by reference TRBV11-2 and TRBJ1-3, is EAGVAQSPRYKIIEKRQSVAFWCNPISGHATLYWYQQILGQGPKLLIQFQNNGVVDDSQLPKDRFSAERLKGVDSTLKIQPAKLEDSAVYLCASSRGTSGNTIYFGEGSWLTVV.

J is TRBJ2-7 and V is TRBV28, with D perhaps TRBD2 (5 bases). The germline V gene encodes CDR1 MDHEN and CDR2 SYDVKM. Trimming took off 3 bases at V and 5 bases at J, with 5 bases between the two ends. The CDR3 is made up of 11 amino acids. CDR3 sequence (DNA): TGTGCCAGCAGTTTGGAGGACGAGCAGTACTTC. This translates into CASSLEDEQYF.

The rearrangement links TRBV5-1 to TRBJ1-4; D gene uncertain. This CDR3 has 14 amino acids. V shed 4 bases and J shed 2 bases, with 9 bases lying between them. Germline V gene lookup returns CDR1 SGHRS and CDR2 YFSETQ. CDR3 loop: CASSPQSTNEKLFF. CDR3 DNA: TGCGCCAGCAGCCCCCAGAGTACTAATGAAAAACTGTTTTTT.

This clone was found a few times. The CDR3 loop reads CASSRKGGTEAFF. For the CDR3, the DNA is TGTGCCAGCAGCCGTAAAGGGGGCACTGAAGCTTTCTTT. This chain connects TRBV11-3 to TRBJ1-1; a weak D match, TRBD1 (6 bases). CDR1 SGHNT and CDR2 YENEEA come from the germline V gene. The ends were cut back, 5 bases at V and 4 bases at J, with 11 bases in the middle. The CDR3 is made up of 13 amino acids.

The chain is built from TRBV6-5 and TRBJ1-1; D might be TRBD1 (5 bases). V was trimmed by 2 bases and J by 1 base, leaving 11 bases between them. The CDR3 is 15 residues long. Germline values: CDR1 MNHEY, CDR2 SVGAGI. CDR3 region: CASSYRQGWNTEAFF. CDR3 nucleotides: TGTGCCAGCAGTTACCGGCAGGGCTGGAACACTGAAGCTTTCTTT.

The genes are TRBV7-9 and TRBJ2-1, with a possible D match to TRBD2 (6 bases). Germline loops: CDR1 SEHNR, CDR2 FQNEAQ (reference sequence). The CDR3 consists of 13 residues. V lost 7 bases and J 9 bases, leaving 16 bases between the germline ends. The CDR3 DNA is TGTGCCAGCACCGAACTAGCTGCAGTTGAGCAGTTCTTC. It codes for CASTELAAVEQFF. Full variable domain (remainder filled in from reference TRBV7-9 and TRBJ2-1): DTGVSQNPRHKITKRGQNVTFRCDPISEHNRLYWYRQTLGQGPEFLTYFQNEAQLEKSRLLSDRFSAERPKGSFSTLEIQRTEQGDSAMYLCASTELAAVEQFFGPGTRLTVL.

The rearrangement joins TRBV11-2 to TRBJ1-1, with D hard to call. The CDR3 runs 14 residues. CDR1 and CDR2 (germline): SGHAT, FQNNGV. The V and J ends lost 5 bases and 1 base respectively, with 11 bases between them. The CDR3 loop reads CASSLSQANTEAFF. DNA for the CDR3: TGTGCCAGCAGCCTATCTCAGGCGAACACTGAAGCTTTCTTT.

This chain links TRBV28 with TRBJ1-2; D unclear. V was clipped by 6 bases and J by 7 bases, with 6 bases between them. This CDR3 region has 10 residues. Germline V CDR1 and CDR2: MDHEN, SYDVKM. The CDR3 nucleotides read TGTGCCAGCAGGGCGGCTGGCTACACCTTC. Encoded protein: CASRAAGYTF.

The rearrangement links TRBV30 to TRBJ2-5; D is ambiguous. Germline loops: CDR1 GTSNPN, CDR2 SVGIG (reference sequence). V was trimmed by 2 bases and J by 1 base, leaving 5 bases between them. CDR3 length: 12 residues. CDR3 protein: CAWSSGQETQYF. CDR3 in DNA: TGTGCCTGGAGTTCAGGCCAAGAGACCCAGTACTTC.

This rearrangement joins TRBV28 to TRBJ1-5, with D tentatively TRBD1 (5 bases). In germline, CDR1 is MDHEN, CDR2 SYDVKM. The CDR3 is made up of 14 amino acids. The germline V and J ends were trimmed by 3 bases and 3 bases, with 9 bases remaining between them. CDR3 DNA: TGTGCCAGCAGTTTCGGGGGGTACAATCAGCCCCAGCATTTT. Translated, it gives CASSFGGYNQPQHF.

The chain recombines TRBV6-6 with TRBJ1-6; the D is unclear. The germline V gene has CDR1 MNHNY and CDR2 SVGAGI (reference sequence). The CDR3 runs 14 residues. The germline V and J ends were trimmed by 7 bases and 8 bases, with 15 bases remaining between them. For the CDR3, the DNA is TGTGCCAGCATGCCCCAGGCTTTCTATTCACCCCTCCACTTT. Amino acids: CASMPQAFYSPLHF.

This clone was detected once. The V and J genes are TRBV30 and TRBJ1-5; D remains unclear. Looked up from germline, CDR1 is GTSNPN and CDR2 is SVGIG (reference sequence). V was pared by 1 base and J by 3 bases, with 13 bases between. This CDR3 is built from 15 residues. CDR3 residues: CAWSGQFISNQPQHF. In DNA form, the CDR3 reads TGTGCCTGGAGTGGGCAGTTTATTTCCAATCAGCCCCAGCATTTT.

The chain joins TRBV9 to TRBJ2-1; 7 bases agree with TRBD2. CDR1 is SGDLS and CDR2 is YYNGEE in the germline V gene. CDR3 length: 16 residues. V lost 0 bases to trimming and J lost 3 bases; unmatched junction nucleotides: 6. Written as DNA, the CDR3 is TGTGCCAGCAGCGTAGGTCCTAGCGGCCACTACAATGAGCAGTTCTTC. Translated: CASSVGPSGHYNEQFF.

The rearrangement links TRBV10-3 to TRBJ2-7, with D unresolved. Germline-derived CDR1 and CDR2 are ENHRY and SYGVKD. Trimming cost V 4 bases and J 6 bases, with 10 bases left between them. This CDR3 comprises 12 residues. The CDR3 here is CAISVNSGEQYF. DNA for the CDR3: TGTGCCATCAGTGTAAACTCTGGCGAGCAGTACTTC.

The genes are TRBV2 and TRBJ2-7; D tentatively reads TRBD1 or TRBD2 (6 bases each). Germline V gene lookup returns CDR1 SNHLY and CDR2 FYNNEI. Trimming took 7 bases from V and 6 from J, leaving 25 bases between them. CDR3 length equals 16 residues. Written as DNA, the CDR3 is TGTGCCAGCACCCGTCGAAGGGGGGACAAACTAGGCGAGCAGTACTTC. Its protein is CASTRRRGDKLGEQYF.

The chain employs TRBV6-6 and TRBJ1-5; 9 nucleotides line up with TRBD1. CDR1 and CDR2 from the germline V gene are MNHNY and SVGAGI (reference sequence). V shed 5 bases and J 7 bases; nucleotides not matched to a gene: 12. The CDR3 spans 16 residues. The CDR3 loop is CASSRDRDLRGQPQHF. Here the CDR3 DNA reads TGTGCCAGCAGTCGGGACAGGGACCTTCGGGGGCAGCCCCAGCATTTT.

The CDR3 sequence: CASSKLPGGEQFF. CDR3 DNA sequence: TGTGCCAGTAGCAAACTACCCGGAGGTGAGCAGTTCTTC. J is TRBJ2-1 and V is TRBV19, with D maybe TRBD2 (5 bases). The CDR3 covers 13 residues. Germline-derived CDR1 and CDR2 are LNHDA and SQIVND (reference sequence). Deletions cut 6 bases from V and 9 bases from J, with 15 bases between.

V gene TRBV6-1 combines with J gene TRBJ2-1; the D gene is possibly TRBD2 (7 bases). CDR1 is MNHNS, CDR2 SASEGT, per germline. The CDR3 is 15 residues long. V was pared by 4 bases and J by 9 bases, with 19 bases between. CDR3 DNA sequence: TGTGCCAGCAGTGGAGGGGGGGCAGGGATGGGTGAGCAGTTCTTC. This translates into CASSGGGAGMGEQFF.

The chain recombines TRBV7-6 with TRBJ2-7; D is perhaps TRBD1 (6 bases). The CDR3 has 15 amino acids. Deletions cut 4 bases from V and 2 bases from J, with 15 bases between. Germline loops: CDR1 SGHVS, CDR2 FNYEAQ. The CDR3 region has the DNA TGTGCCAGCAGCTCGCTCCGGGACACAACCTACGAGCAGTACTTC. Translated: CASSSLRDTTYEQYF. The full variable domain, with the rest looked up from reference TRBV7-6 and TRBJ2-7, is GAGVSQSPRYKVTKRGQDVALRCDPISGHVSLYWYRQALGQGPEFLTYFNYEAQQDKSGLPNDRFSAERPEGSISTLTIQRTEQRDSAMYRCASSSLRDTTYEQYFGPGTRLTVT.

The rearrangement joins TRBV5-1 to TRBJ1-1; possible D gene TRBD1, 5 bases. Germline V gene sequence: CDR1 SGHRS, CDR2 YFSETQ. The CDR3 length is 14 residues. V was cut by 6 bases and J by 3 bases, with 15 bases left in between. CDR3 amino acids: CASNGGTFDTEAFF. In DNA, the CDR3 is TGCGCCAGCAATGGAGGGACCTTTGACACTGAAGCTTTCTTT. The entire variable domain, with the rest obtained from reference TRBV5-1 and TRBJ1-1, is as follows: KAGVTQTPRYLIKTRGQQVTLSCSPISGHRSVSWYQQTPGQGLQFLFEYFSETQRNKGNFPGRFSGRQFSNSRSEMNVSTLELGDSALYLCASNGGTFDTEAFFGQGTRLTVV.

The table lists this clone with a count of one. The chain joins TRBV30 to TRBJ2-5, with 7 bases fitting TRBD2. Germline CDR1 GTSNPN, CDR2 SVGIG (reference sequence). J was trimmed by 4 bases and V by 8 bases; bases with no gene match: 7. This CDR3 has 12 amino acids. The CDR3 sequence is CARAGIGETQYF. CDR3 DNA sequence: TGTGCCCGAGCGGGGATTGGAGAGACCCAGTACTTC.

The chain combines TRBV28 with TRBJ1-2; no reliable D call. Germline assignment: CDR1 MDHEN and CDR2 SYDVKM. The V and J ends lost 5 bases and 8 bases respectively, with 15 bases between them. This CDR3 is built from 13 residues. CDR3 amino acids: CASSPSDNLGYTF. In nucleotides, the CDR3 is TGTGCCAGCAGTCCTAGTGATAATCTGGGCTACACCTTC.

As concerns this clone: Other DNA sequences from this sample encode an identical CDR3 as well. The chain joins TRBV7-2 to TRBJ2-7, with no clear D. Germline CDR1 is SGHTA and CDR2 is FQGNSA. The CDR3 has 15 residues. V dropped 5 bases and J dropped 0 bases, with 14 bases sitting between them. This CDR3 reads CASSPSRVISYEQYF. DNA for the CDR3: TGTGCCAGCAGCCCCTCAAGGGTGATCTCCTACGAGCAGTACTTC.

The chain couples TRBV11-2 to TRBJ1-5; TRBD1 might be the D (6 bases). The CDR3 is 13 amino acids. The germline V and J ends were trimmed by 2 bases and 9 bases, with 11 bases remaining between them. Germline assignment: CDR1 SGHAT and CDR2 FQNNGV. CDR3 region: CASSLTQGRPQHF. The CDR3 nucleotides are TGTGCCAGCAGCTTAACCCAGGGGAGGCCCCAGCATTTT. Combining the CDR3 with reference TRBV11-2 and TRBJ1-5 gives the whole variable domain EAGVAQSPRYKIIEKRQSVAFWCNPISGHATLYWYQQILGQGPKLLIQFQNNGVVDDSQLPKDRFSAERLKGVDSTLKIQPAKLEDSAVYLCASSLTQGRPQHFGDGTRLSIL.